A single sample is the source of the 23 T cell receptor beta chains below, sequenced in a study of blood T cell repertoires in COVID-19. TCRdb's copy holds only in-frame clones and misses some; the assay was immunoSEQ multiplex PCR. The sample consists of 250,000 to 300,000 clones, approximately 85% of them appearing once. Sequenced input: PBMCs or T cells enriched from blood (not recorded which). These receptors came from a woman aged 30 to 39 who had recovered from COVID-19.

The CDR3 sequence: CASSEGAWPQEQFF. In nucleotides, the CDR3 is TGTGCCAGCAGCGAGGGGGCCTGGCCCCAGGAGCAGTTCTTC. The gene calls are TRBV9 and TRBJ2-1; 7 bases fit TRBD1. Germline trimming cut 3 bases from V and 10 bases from J; bases unmatched to any gene: 10. CDR3 length: 14 amino acids. Germline V gives CDR1 SGDLS, CDR2 YYNGEE.

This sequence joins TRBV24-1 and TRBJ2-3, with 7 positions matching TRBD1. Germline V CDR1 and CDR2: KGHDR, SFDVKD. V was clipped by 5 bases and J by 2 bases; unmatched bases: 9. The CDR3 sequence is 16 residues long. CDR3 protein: CATSGEPGQNTDTQYF. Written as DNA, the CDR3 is TGTGCCACCAGTGGCGAACCGGGACAGAACACAGATACGCAGTATTTT.

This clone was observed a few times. In DNA form, the CDR3 reads TGCGCCAGCAGCCGGATAGCGGGAGAGGGAGATACGCAGTATTTT. It is translated as CASSRIAGEGDTQYF. This sequence joins TRBV4-1 and TRBJ2-3; 9 positions agree with TRBD2. This CDR3 spans 15 amino acids. Germline trimming cut 4 bases from V and 5 bases from J; bases unmatched to any gene: 7. CDR1 and CDR2 from the germline V gene are MGHRA and YSYEKL.

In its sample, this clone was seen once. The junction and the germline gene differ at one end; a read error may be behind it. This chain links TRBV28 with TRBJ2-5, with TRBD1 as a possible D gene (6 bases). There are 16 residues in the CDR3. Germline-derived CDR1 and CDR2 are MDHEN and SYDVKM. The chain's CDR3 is CASGFFSGTPPETQYF. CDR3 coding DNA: TGTGCCAGCGGTTTCTTCTCCGGGACACCCCCAGAGACCCAGTACTTC.

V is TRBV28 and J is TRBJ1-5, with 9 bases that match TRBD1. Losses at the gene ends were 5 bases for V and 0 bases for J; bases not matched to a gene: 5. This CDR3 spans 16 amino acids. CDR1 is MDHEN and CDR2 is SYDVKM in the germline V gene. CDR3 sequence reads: CASSLGTGYSNQPQHF. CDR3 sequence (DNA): TGTGCCAGCAGTCTCGGGACAGGGTATAGCAATCAGCCCCAGCATTTT.

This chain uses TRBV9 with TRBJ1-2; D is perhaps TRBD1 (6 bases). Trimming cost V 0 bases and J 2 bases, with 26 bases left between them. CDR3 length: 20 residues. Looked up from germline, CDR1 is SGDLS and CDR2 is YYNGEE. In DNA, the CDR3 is TGTGCCAGCAGCGTAGGCGGGGGATTCCGAGGGGGACCCCTCAACTATGGCTACACCTTC. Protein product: CASSVGGGFRGGPLNYGYTF.

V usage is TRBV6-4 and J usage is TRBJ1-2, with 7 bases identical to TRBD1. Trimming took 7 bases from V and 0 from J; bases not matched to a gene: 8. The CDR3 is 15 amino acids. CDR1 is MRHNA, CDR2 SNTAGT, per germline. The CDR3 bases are TGTGCCAGCAACGATCGGGACAGCCCTAACTATGGCTACACCTTC. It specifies CASNDRDSPNYGYTF.

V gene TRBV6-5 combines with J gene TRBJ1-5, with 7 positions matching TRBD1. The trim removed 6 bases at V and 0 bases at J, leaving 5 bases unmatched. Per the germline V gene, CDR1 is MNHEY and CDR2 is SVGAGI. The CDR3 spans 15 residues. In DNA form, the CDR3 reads TGTGCCAGCAGGAGGACAGGAGATAGCAATCAGCCCCAGCATTTT. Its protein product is CASRRTGDSNQPQHF.

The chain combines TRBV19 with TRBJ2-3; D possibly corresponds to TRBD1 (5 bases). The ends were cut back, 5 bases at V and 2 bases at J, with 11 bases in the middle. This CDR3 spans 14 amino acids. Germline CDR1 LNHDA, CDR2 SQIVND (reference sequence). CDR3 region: CASSVGPYTDTQYF. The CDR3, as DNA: TGTGCCAGTAGTGTGGGGCCCTACACAGATACGCAGTATTTT.

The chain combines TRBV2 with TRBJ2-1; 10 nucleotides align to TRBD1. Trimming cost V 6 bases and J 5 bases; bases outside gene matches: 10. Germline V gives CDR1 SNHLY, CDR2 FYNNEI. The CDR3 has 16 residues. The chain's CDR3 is CASSNDPGQGHNEQFF. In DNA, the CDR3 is TGTGCCAGCAGCAATGATCCGGGACAGGGGCACAATGAGCAGTTCTTC.

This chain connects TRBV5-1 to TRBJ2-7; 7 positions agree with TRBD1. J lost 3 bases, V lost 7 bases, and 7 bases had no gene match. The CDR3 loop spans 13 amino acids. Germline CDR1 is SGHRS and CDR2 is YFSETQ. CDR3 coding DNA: TGCGCCAGCCGGTCCCCAGGGGGCTACGAGCAGTACTTC. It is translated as CASRSPGGYEQYF.

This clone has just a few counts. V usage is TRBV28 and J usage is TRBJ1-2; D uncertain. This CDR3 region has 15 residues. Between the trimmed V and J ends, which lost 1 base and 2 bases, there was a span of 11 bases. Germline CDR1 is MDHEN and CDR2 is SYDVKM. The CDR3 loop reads CASSLFSLNNYGYTF. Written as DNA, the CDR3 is TGTGCCAGCAGTTTATTCAGTCTCAACAACTATGGCTACACCTTC.

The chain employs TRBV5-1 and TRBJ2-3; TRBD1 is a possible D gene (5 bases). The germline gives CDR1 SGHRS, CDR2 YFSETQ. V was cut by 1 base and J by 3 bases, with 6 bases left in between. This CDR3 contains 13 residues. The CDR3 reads CASSLSGTDTQYF. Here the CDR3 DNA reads TGCGCCAGCAGCTTGTCAGGGACAGATACGCAGTATTTT.

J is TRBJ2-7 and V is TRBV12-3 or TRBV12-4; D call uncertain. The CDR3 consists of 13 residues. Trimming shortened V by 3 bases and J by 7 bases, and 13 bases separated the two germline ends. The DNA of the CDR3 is TGTGCCAGCAGTTTCATGCGGAATGGAGAGCAGTACTTC. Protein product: CASSFMRNGEQYF.

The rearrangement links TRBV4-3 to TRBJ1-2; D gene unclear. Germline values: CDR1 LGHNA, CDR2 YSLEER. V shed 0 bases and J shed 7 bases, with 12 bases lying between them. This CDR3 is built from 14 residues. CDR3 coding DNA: TGCGCCAGCAGCCAAGATCCAGGAATTAGTGGCTACACCTTC. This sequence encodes CASSQDPGISGYTF.

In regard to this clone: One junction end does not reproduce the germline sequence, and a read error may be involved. As DNA, the CDR3 is TGTGCTAGCAGCTCCGAGCGGGGGGGCTCCCAAGAGACCCAGTACTTC. Translation: CASSSERGGSQETQYF. The rearrangement uses TRBV7-7 and TRBJ2-5; TRBD2 aligns across 10 bases. Per the germline V gene, CDR1 is SSHAT and CDR2 is FNYEAQ (reference sequence). CDR3 size: 16 residues.

CDR3 DNA sequence: TGTGCCATCAGTGGCGACCCCCGCGGGGGCTACACCTTC. As protein: CAISGDPRGGYTF. V usage is TRBV10-3 and J usage is TRBJ1-2; D call uncertain. The CDR3 is 13 amino acids. Trimming left V 4 bases short and J 8 bases short, with 14 bases between. The V gene's germline CDR1 is ENHRY and CDR2 SYGVKD.

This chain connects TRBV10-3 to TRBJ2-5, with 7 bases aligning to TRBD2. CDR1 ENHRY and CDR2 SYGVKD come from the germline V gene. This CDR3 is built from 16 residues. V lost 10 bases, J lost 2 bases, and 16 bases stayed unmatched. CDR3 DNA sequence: TGTGCCACTAAAAGACCGGGGACTACCCCACAAGAGACCCAGTACTTC. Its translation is CATKRPGTTPQETQYF.

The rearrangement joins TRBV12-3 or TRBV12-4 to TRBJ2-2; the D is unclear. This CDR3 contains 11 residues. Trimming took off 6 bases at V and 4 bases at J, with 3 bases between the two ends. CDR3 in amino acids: CASRATGELFF. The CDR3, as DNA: TGTGCCAGCAGGGCCACCGGGGAGCTGTTTTTT.

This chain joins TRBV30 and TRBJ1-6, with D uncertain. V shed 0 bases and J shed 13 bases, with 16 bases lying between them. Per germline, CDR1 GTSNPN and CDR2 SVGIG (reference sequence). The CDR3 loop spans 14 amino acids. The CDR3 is CAWSVVQAVDPLHF. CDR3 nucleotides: TGTGCCTGGAGTGTGGTTCAGGCTGTTGACCCCCTCCACTTT.

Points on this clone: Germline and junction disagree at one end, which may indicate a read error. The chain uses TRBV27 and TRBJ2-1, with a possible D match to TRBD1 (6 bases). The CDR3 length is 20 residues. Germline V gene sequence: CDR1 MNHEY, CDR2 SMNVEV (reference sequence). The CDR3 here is CVSSLFFRSGSGASYNEQFF. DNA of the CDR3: TGTGTCAGCAGTTTATTTTTTCGTTCGGGGTCAGGGGCCTCCTACAATGAGCAGTTCTTC.

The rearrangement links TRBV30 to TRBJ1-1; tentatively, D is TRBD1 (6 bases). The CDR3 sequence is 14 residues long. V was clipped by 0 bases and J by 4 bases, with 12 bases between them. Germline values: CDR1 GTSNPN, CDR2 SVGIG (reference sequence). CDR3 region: CAWSVGGASTEAFF. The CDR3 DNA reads TGTGCCTGGAGTGTGGGGGGGGCGAGCACTGAAGCTTTCTTT. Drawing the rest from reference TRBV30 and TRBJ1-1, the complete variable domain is SQTIHQWPATLVQPVGSPLSLECTVEGTSNPNLYWYRQAAGRGLQLLFYSVGIGQISSEVPQNLSASRPQDRQFILSSKKLLLSDSGFYLCAWSVGGASTEAFFGQGTRLTVV.

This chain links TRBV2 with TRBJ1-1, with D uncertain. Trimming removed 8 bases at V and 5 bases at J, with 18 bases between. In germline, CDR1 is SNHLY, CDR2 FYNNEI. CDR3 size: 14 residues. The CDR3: CASPRSGMRTEAFF. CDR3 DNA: TGTGCCAGCCCGAGGTCCGGGATGAGGACTGAAGCTTTCTTT.